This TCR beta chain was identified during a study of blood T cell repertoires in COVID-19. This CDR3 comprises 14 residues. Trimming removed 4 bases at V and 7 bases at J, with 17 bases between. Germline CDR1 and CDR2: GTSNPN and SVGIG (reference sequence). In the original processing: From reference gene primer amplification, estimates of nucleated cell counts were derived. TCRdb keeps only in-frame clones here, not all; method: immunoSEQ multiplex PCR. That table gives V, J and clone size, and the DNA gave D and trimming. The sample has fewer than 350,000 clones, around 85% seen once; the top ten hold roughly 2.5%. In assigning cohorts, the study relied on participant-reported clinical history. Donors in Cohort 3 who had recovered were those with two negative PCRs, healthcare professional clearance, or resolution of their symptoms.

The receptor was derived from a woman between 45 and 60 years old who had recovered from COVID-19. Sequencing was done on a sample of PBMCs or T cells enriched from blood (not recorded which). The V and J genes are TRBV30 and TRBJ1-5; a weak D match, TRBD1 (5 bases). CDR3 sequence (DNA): TGTGCCTGGACCGGGGGTCTGGGGGAACAGCCCCAGCATTTT. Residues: CAWTGGLGEQPQHF.